The 30 T cell receptor beta chains below were found in one sample sequenced in a study of neurological immune-mediated disorders. Time point: technical triplicate 2. TCRdb used MiXCR to reprocess the 5' RACE reads, holding one entry per CDR3 protein. The repertoire holds tens of thousands of distinct CDR3 sequences, with around 24% as singletons. The sequencing sample was made of PBMCs. The receptors were sampled from a man aged 55 to 70 with HTLV-1-associated myelopathy (HAM/TSP).

The sample holds many counts of this clonotype. The J gene is TRBJ1-6, the V gene TRBV12-3 or TRBV12-4; the match to TRBD1 covers 8 bases. V shed 6 bases, J shed 6 bases, and the junction held 10 bases outside the gene matches. The CDR3 length is 16 residues. CDR3 DNA: TGTGCCAGCAGCCTCAGGGGGCCCGCCTCTAATTCACCCCTCCACTTT. Translation: CASSLRGPASNSPLHF.

This clonotype has at least ten counts. The CDR3 is CSAGQAVTEAFF. Written as DNA, the CDR3 is TGCAGCGCGGGACAGGCGGTAACTGAAGCTTTCTTT. This sequence joins TRBV29-1 and TRBJ1-1, with 8 bases that match TRBD1. V gave up 7 bases and J gave up 5 bases; unmatched junction bases: 6. The CDR3 is 12 amino acids. Germline CDR1 is SQVTM and CDR2 is ANQGSEA. The variable domain in full, with the rest retrieved from reference TRBV29-1 and TRBJ1-1, is SAVISQKPSRDICQRGTSLTIQCQVDSQVTMMFWYRQQPGQSLTLIATANQGSEATYESGFVIDKFPISRPNLTFSTLTVSNMSPEDSSIYLCSAGQAVTEAFFGQGTRLTVV.

This clonotype was picked up many times. The gene calls are TRBV4-1 and TRBJ2-7; no definite D call. V lost 1 base to trimming and J lost 2 bases, with 15 bases between them. CDR3 length equals 16 residues. Germline V CDR1 and CDR2: MGHRA, YSYEKL. The CDR3 bases are TGCGCCAGCAGCCAAGCCCCAGGAAGCCGTACCTACGAGCAGTACTTC. Protein sequence: CASSQAPGSRTYEQYF.

The chain recombines TRBV5-1 with TRBJ2-2; 7 bases line up with TRBD1. Per the germline V gene, CDR1 is SGHRS and CDR2 is YFSETQ. J lost 7 bases, V lost 3 bases, and 9 bases had no gene match. This CDR3 region has 15 residues. CDR3 amino acids: CASSSTGEENGELFF. The CDR3 DNA reads as TGCGCCAGCAGCTCTACAGGGGAAGAGAACGGGGAGCTGTTTTTT.

The chain couples TRBV5-1 to TRBJ2-7; the match to TRBD2 covers 10 bases. The ends lost 4 bases at V and 6 bases at J; junction bases unmatched: 16. The CDR3 has 17 residues. CDR1 SGHRS and CDR2 YFSETQ come from the germline V gene. The CDR3 DNA sequence: TGCGCCAGCAGCCCCGGGGGAGCGGGAGGGCCTGATGGCGAGCAGTACTTC. Encoded protein: CASSPGGAGGPDGEQYF.

Ten or more counts support this clonotype. CDR3 DNA sequence: TGTGCCAGCAGTTCTGCCCCTTCCACCTACGAGCAGTACTTC. It is translated as CASSSAPSTYEQYF. The rearrangement links TRBV28 to TRBJ2-7; no definite D call. V was pared by 4 bases and J by 2 bases, with 12 bases between. This CDR3 has 14 amino acids. The germline V gene encodes CDR1 MDHEN and CDR2 SYDVKM. The full variable domain, completed using reference TRBV28 and TRBJ2-7, is DVKVTQSSRYLVKRTGEKVFLECVQDMDHENMFWYRQDPGLGLRLIYFSYDVKMKEKGDIPEGYSVSREKKERFSLILESASTNQTSMYLCASSSAPSTYEQYFGPGTRLTVT.

As regards this clonotype: This likely comes from a read error, as the CDR3 has no conserved phenylalanine or tryptophan at its end. Because the CDR3's place on the DNA is in doubt, the DNA is left out and the CDR3 is given as listed by TCRdb. The V gene is TRBV12-3 or TRBV12-4, the J gene TRBJ2-7; TRBD1, the table's D call, lacks a check against the DNA. The CDR3 region is 13 residues in length, termini included. CDR3 sequence: CASSSDGKDEQSL.

This clonotype was seen at least ten times. The gene calls are TRBV28 and TRBJ2-2; D may be TRBD1 (6 bases). Trimming stripped 3 bases from V and 4 bases from J, with 12 bases between. This CDR3 has 15 amino acids. Germline-derived CDR1 and CDR2 are MDHEN and SYDVKM. The CDR3 reads CASSLGAPGTGELFF. The CDR3 nucleotides read TGTGCCAGCAGTTTGGGGGCCCCGGGCACCGGGGAGCTGTTTTTT.

This clonotype was found many times. The V and J genes are TRBV10-3 and TRBJ2-7; 11 bases are shared with TRBD2. The CDR3 spans 13 residues. The germline gives CDR1 ENHRY, CDR2 SYGVKD. V lost 6 bases and J lost 5; bases outside the gene matches: 3. The CDR3 DNA sequence: TGTGCCATCAGAGATAGCGGGAGGGACGAGCAGTACTTC. Residues: CAIRDSGRDEQYF.

By share, this clonotype counts as medium-sized (0.01 to 0.1%). This chain connects TRBV5-1 to TRBJ2-5; 7 nucleotides align to TRBD1. Germline CDR1 and CDR2: SGHRS and YFSETQ. V was pared by 4 bases and J by 4 bases, with 10 bases of the junction left unmatched. This CDR3 comprises 15 residues. The CDR3 sequence is CASSIGAGQAETQYF. CDR3 bases: TGCGCCAGCAGCATCGGTGCAGGACAGGCAGAGACCCAGTACTTC.

This clonotype was counted many times. The rearrangement links TRBV20-1 to TRBJ2-5; TRBD1 or TRBD2 may be the D gene (5 bases each). The V end was cut by 6 bases, the J end by 5 bases, with 16 bases between. This CDR3 has 13 amino acids. The V gene's germline CDR1 is DFQATT and CDR2 SNEGSKA (reference sequence). The CDR3 protein is CSANRDRQETQYF. Here the CDR3 DNA reads TGCAGTGCCAATAGGGACCGGCAGGAGACCCAGTACTTC.

This clonotype came up many times. This rearrangement joins TRBV5-1 to TRBJ2-6; no reliable D call. Germline CDR1 and CDR2: SGHRS and YFSETQ. There are 17 residues in the CDR3. V dropped 1 base and J dropped 0 bases, with 11 bases sitting between them. The DNA for the CDR3 is TGCGCCAGCAGCTTGACACTCCAAAGCTCTGGGGCCAACGTCCTGACTTTC. It yields the protein CASSLTLQSSGANVLTF.

This clonotype was found many times. The chain uses TRBV7-9 and TRBJ1-3, with 8 bases matching TRBD1. The germline CDR1 and CDR2 sequences are SEHNR and FQNEAQ (reference sequence). V was clipped by 8 bases and J by 9 bases; unmatched bases: 9. The CDR3 contains 13 residues. CDR3: CASCPDRESTIYF. The CDR3 DNA is TGTGCCAGCTGTCCGGACAGGGAGTCCACCATATATTTT.

The table lists this clonotype with many counts. J is TRBJ2-7 and V is TRBV5-1; 10 nucleotides agree with TRBD2. The germline V gene has CDR1 SGHRS and CDR2 YFSETQ. The CDR3 is 15 amino acids. The ends lost 4 bases at V and 5 bases at J; junction bases unmatched: 9. CDR3 loop: CASSPAGGPTNEQYF. In DNA form, the CDR3 reads TGCGCCAGCAGCCCAGCGGGAGGGCCGACGAACGAGCAGTACTTC.

This clonotype was counted at least ten times. The chain recombines TRBV12-3 or TRBV12-4 with TRBJ2-7; D is perhaps TRBD2 (6 bases). The CDR3 loop spans 15 amino acids. Trimming took 5 bases from V and 5 from J, leaving 19 bases between them. The CDR3 DNA sequence: TGTGCCAGCAGTCGGATGGGCGGGAATTTTCACGAGCAGTACTTC. This encodes CASSRMGGNFHEQYF.

This clonotype was seen at least ten times. This sequence joins TRBV24-1 and TRBJ1-2, with 9 bases identical to TRBD1. The junction had 16 bases not matched to a gene; V was cut back by 4 bases and J by 8 bases. Germline CDR1 reads KGHDR; CDR2 reads SFDVKD. The CDR3 totals 17 residues. CDR3 amino acids: CATSDSGTGSAMGGYTF. The CDR3 coding sequence is TGTGCCACCAGTGACTCCGGGACAGGGAGTGCCATGGGAGGCTACACCTTC.

This clonotype was seen ten or more times. The chain links TRBV12-3 or TRBV12-4 to TRBJ1-1; 8 positions agree with TRBD1. Trimming at V came to 2 bases and at J to 4 bases, leaving 3 bases not matched to a gene. CDR3 length: 14 amino acids. The CDR3 protein is CASSLTGGLTEAFF. As DNA, the CDR3 is TGTGCCAGCAGTTTAACAGGGGGACTCACTGAAGCTTTCTTT.

The count of this clonotype is one. The chain uses TRBV12-3 or TRBV12-4 and TRBJ2-3, with D possibly TRBD2 on 5 matching bases. Trimming left V 0 bases short and J 6 bases short, with 13 bases between. CDR3 length: 15 amino acids. This CDR3 reads CASSLAGAQGDTQYF. The CDR3 DNA reads as TGTGCCAGCAGTTTAGCGGGAGCTCAAGGCGATACGCAGTATTTT.

The table lists this clonotype with many counts. The gene calls are TRBV12-3 or TRBV12-4 and TRBJ1-1, with D uncertain. Trimming took 6 bases from V and 0 from J, leaving 14 bases between them. The length of the CDR3 is 15 residues. CDR3 sequence: CASSPPRWMNTEAFF. For the CDR3, the DNA is TGTGCCAGCAGCCCGCCCCGGTGGATGAACACTGAAGCTTTCTTT.

This clonotype appeared many times. The CDR3 coding sequence is TGTGCCAGCAGCCCGGTGCGGCGAGGGAAAGATACGCAGTATTTT. This translates into CASSPVRRGKDTQYF. The chain combines TRBV12-3 or TRBV12-4 with TRBJ2-3; tentative D call: TRBD2 (5 bases). The CDR3 sequence is 15 residues long. Trimming took off 6 bases at V and 5 bases at J, with 18 bases between the two ends.

This chain joins TRBV6-6 and TRBJ2-2, with D unclear. Trimming left V 0 bases short and J 3 bases short, with 8 bases between. The germline gives CDR1 MNHNY, CDR2 SVGAGI (reference sequence). The CDR3 contains 15 residues. This chain's CDR3 is CASSYSKVYTGELFF. The DNA for the CDR3 is TGTGCCAGCAGTTACTCAAAAGTCTACACCGGGGAGCTGTTTTTT.

In DNA, the CDR3 is TGTGCCAGCAGCGGCACGCACCCTAAAGGACGGAACTCTGGGGCCAACGTCCTGACTTTC. As protein: CASSGTHPKGRNSGANVLTF. The V and J genes are TRBV7-9 and TRBJ2-6; no clear D gene. Trimming removed 5 bases from V and 0 bases from J, with 23 bases in between. In germline, CDR1 is SEHNR, CDR2 FQNEAQ (reference sequence). The CDR3 sequence is 20 residues long.

The table lists this clonotype with many counts. The chain links TRBV5-1 to TRBJ1-4; D uncertain. Deletions cut 4 bases from V and 4 bases from J, with 11 bases between. CDR1 is SGHRS, CDR2 YFSETQ, per germline. There are 14 residues in the CDR3. The CDR3 sequence is CASSNDPFNEKLFF. CDR3 coding DNA: TGCGCCAGCAGCAACGACCCGTTTAATGAAAAACTGTTTTTT.

This clonotype was detected ten times or more. This chain joins TRBV5-1 and TRBJ2-1; 10 bases map to TRBD1. Trimming took 4 bases from V and 9 from J; bases not matched to a gene: 10. The germline V gene encodes CDR1 SGHRS and CDR2 YFSETQ. CDR3 length equals 15 residues. The CDR3 coding sequence is TGCGCCAGCAGCCACCCGGGACAGGGGAGAGGTGAGCAGTTCTTC. Protein: CASSHPGQGRGEQFF.

The chain combines TRBV2 with TRBJ2-3; TRBD2 matches at 12 bases. The CDR3 runs 15 residues. Germline trimming cut 7 bases from V and 2 bases from J; bases unmatched to any gene: 4. Germline V CDR1 and CDR2: SNHLY, FYNNEI. The CDR3 reads CASTRLAGVTDTQYF. CDR3 DNA sequence: TGTGCCAGCACCCGACTAGCGGGAGTCACAGATACGCAGTATTTT.

V is TRBV7-8 and J is TRBJ2-5; D gene uncertain. This CDR3 is 12 amino acids long. CDR1 SGHVS and CDR2 FQNEAQ come from the germline V gene. Trimming stripped 3 bases from V and 4 bases from J, with 6 bases between. CDR3 loop: CASSFLGETQYF. CDR3 nucleotides: TGTGCCAGCAGCTTCCTCGGAGAGACCCAGTACTTC.

This clonotype came up a few times. V usage is TRBV25-1 and J usage is TRBJ1-1, with TRBD1 matching over 11 bases. Looked up from germline, CDR1 is MGHDK and CDR2 is SYGVNS. This CDR3 is 18 amino acids long. J lost 4 bases, V lost 1 base, and 11 bases had no gene match. CDR3 coding DNA: TGTGCCAGCAGTGAATCCCTCGGACAGGGGGCGCTTAGCACTGAAGCTTTCTTT. Protein: CASSESLGQGALSTEAFF.

This clonotype was detected ten times or more. The chain has TRBV27 and TRBJ2-6; D remains ambiguous. There are 16 residues in the CDR3. Germline loops: CDR1 MNHEY, CDR2 SMNVEV (reference sequence). Deletions cut 5 bases from V and 0 bases from J, with 11 bases between. CDR3 sequence: CASSRAAYSGANVLTF. The CDR3 DNA follows: TGTGCCAGCAGTAGGGCAGCCTACTCTGGGGCCAACGTCCTGACTTTC.

At least ten counts were recorded for this clonotype. The gene calls are TRBV20-1 and TRBJ2-3; D is possibly TRBD1 (6 bases). Per the germline V gene, CDR1 is DFQATT and CDR2 is SNEGSKA (reference sequence). V was shortened by 6 bases and J by 7 bases, with 14 bases between the two germline ends. The CDR3 has 12 amino acids. This CDR3 is CSAFRGTHTQYF. The CDR3 nucleotides read TGCAGTGCCTTCCGAGGGACACATACGCAGTATTTT.

This clonotype was observed at least ten times. At one of its ends the junction is not consistent with the germline gene, which may arise from a read error. This chain's CDR3 is CSARGREGEQYF. The CDR3 bases are TGCAGTGCAAGAGGACGGGAAGGGGAGCAGTACTTC. The chain combines TRBV20-1 with TRBJ2-7; possible D gene TRBD2, 5 bases. The CDR3 totals 12 residues. Germline V gene sequence: CDR1 DFQATT, CDR2 SNEGSKA (reference sequence).